This T cell receptor (beta chain) was obtained from a study of T-cell reconstitution after alpha-beta-depleted transplantation in children. Study-wide results and caveats: T-cell numbers and diversity, one year after transplant, stemmed largely from T cells that were newly produced. About two months after transplant, alpha-beta T cells reportedly came from several hundred expanded graft clones.

Unique molecular identifiers were incorporated during preparation of the TCRbeta library. One entry per CDR3 protein, called by TCRdb with MiXCR from the PCR reads. The table lists about 1,000,000 distinct CDR3 sequences, roughly 29% of them singletons. Comments on this clonotype: Its antigen is currently unknown.

The specimen was PBMCs, mostly from graft donor cells, collected 360 days after TCRalphabeta/CD19-depleted stem cell transplant. The sequence was collected from a boy under three years old who had a stem cell transplant for SCID, so the T cells may come from the graft donor.

This CDR3 reads CSARDRQAYEQYF. The CDR3 DNA reads TGCAGTGCTAGAGATCGGCAGGCGTACGAGCAGTACTTC. The genes are TRBV20-1 and TRBJ2-7, with D unresolved. CDR3 size: 13 residues. V shed 0 bases and J shed 4 bases, with 10 bases lying between them. Germline lookup yields CDR1 DFQATT and CDR2 SNEGSKA (reference sequence).